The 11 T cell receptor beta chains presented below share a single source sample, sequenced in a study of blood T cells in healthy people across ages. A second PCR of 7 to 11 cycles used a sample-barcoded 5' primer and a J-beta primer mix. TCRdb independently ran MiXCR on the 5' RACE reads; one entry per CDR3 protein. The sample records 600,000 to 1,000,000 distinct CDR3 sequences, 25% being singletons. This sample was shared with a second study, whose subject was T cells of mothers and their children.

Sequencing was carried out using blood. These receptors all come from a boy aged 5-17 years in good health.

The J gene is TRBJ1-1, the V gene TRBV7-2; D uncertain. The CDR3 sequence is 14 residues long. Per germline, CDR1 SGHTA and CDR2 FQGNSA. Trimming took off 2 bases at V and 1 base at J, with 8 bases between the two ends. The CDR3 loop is CASSLPGRNTEAFF. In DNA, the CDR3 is TGTGCCAGCAGCTTACCCGGACGGAACACTGAAGCTTTCTTT.

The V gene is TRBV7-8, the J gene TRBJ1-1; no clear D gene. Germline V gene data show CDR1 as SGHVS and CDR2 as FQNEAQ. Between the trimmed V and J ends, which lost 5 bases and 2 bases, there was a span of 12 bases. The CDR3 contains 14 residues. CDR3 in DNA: TGTGCCAGCAGCCCCATGGAGGCAAACACTGAAGCTTTCTTT. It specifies CASSPMEANTEAFF.

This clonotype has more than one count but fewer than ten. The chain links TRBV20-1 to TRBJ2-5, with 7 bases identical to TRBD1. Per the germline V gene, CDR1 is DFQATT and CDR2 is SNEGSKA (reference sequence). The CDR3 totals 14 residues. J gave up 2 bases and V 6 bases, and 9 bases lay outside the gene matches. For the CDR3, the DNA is TGCAGTGCGAGGATCGACAGGGTTCAAGAGACCCAGTACTTC. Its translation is CSARIDRVQETQYF.

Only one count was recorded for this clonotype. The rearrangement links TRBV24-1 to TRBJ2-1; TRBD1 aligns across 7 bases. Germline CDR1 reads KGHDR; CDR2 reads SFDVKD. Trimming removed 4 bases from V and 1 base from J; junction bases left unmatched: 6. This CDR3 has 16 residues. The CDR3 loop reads CATSDATGESYNEQFF. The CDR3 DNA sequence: TGTGCCACCAGTGACGCCACAGGGGAGTCCTACAATGAGCAGTTCTTC.

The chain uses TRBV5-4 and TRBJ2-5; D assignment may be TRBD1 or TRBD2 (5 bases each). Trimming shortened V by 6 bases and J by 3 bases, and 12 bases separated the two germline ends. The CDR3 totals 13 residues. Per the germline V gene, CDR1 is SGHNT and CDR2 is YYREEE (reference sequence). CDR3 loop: CASTPLGEETQYF. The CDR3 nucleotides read TGTGCCAGCACTCCACTGGGGGAAGAGACCCAGTACTTC.

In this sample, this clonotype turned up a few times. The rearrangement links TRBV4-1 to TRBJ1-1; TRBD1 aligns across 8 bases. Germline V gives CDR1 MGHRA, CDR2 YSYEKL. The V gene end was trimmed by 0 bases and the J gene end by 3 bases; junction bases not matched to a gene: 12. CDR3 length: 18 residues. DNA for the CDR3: TGCGCCAGCAGCCAAGATAGTGGACAGGGACGGAGGGACACTGAAGCTTTCTTT. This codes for CASSQDSGQGRRDTEAFF.

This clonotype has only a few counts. CDR3 protein: CASSPLLGGGFNYGYTF. DNA for the CDR3: TGTGCCAGCAGCCCCCTCCTCGGCGGGGGGTTTAACTATGGCTACACCTTC. The J gene is TRBJ1-2, the V gene TRBV27; D might be TRBD1 (5 bases). Germline CDR1 reads MNHEY; CDR2 reads SMNVEV (reference sequence). The CDR3 is made up of 17 amino acids. V was cut by 6 bases and J by 1 base, with 21 bases left in between.

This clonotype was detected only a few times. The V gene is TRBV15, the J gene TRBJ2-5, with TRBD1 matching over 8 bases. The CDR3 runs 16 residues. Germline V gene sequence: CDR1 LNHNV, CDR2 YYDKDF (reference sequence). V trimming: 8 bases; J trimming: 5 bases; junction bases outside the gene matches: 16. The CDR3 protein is CATARGWGQVLETQYF. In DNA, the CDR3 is TGTGCCACCGCTAGGGGTTGGGGACAGGTTTTGGAGACCCAGTACTTC.

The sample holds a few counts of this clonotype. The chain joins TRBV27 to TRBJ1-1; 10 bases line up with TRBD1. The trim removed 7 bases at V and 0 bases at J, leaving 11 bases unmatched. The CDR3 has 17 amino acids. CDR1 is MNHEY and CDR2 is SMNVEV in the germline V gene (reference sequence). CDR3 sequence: CASNSAGTGVLNTEAFF. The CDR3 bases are TGTGCCAGCAACTCAGCCGGGACAGGGGTGCTGAACACTGAAGCTTTCTTT.

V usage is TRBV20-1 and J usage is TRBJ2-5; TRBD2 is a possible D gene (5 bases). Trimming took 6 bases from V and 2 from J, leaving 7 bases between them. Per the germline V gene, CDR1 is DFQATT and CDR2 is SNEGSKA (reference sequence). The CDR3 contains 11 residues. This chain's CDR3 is CSATGQETQYF. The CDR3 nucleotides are TGCAGTGCAACGGGGCAAGAGACCCAGTACTTC.

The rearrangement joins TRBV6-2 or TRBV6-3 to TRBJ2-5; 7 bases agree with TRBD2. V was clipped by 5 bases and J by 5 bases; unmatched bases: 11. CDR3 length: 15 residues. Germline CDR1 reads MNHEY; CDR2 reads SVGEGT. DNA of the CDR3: TGTGCCAGCAGTATGGCGGGAGTCCCCCGGGAGACCCAGTACTTC. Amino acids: CASSMAGVPRETQYF.